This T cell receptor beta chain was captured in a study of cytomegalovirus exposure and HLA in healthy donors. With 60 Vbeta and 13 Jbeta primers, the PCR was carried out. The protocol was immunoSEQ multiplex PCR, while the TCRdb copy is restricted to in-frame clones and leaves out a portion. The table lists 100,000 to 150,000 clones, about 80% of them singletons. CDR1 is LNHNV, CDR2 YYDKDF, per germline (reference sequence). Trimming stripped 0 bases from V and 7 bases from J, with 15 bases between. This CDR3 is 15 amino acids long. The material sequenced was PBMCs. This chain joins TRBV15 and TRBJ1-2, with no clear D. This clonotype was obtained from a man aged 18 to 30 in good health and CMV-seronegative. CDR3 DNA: TGTGCCACCAGCAGAGATCACGGCATGGCGGTTGGCTACACCTTC. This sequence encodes CATSRDHGMAVGYTF. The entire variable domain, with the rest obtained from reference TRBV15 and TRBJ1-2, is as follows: DAMVIQNPRYQVTQFGKPVTLSCSQTLNHNVMYWYQQKSSQAPKLLFHYYDKDFNNEADTPDNFQSRRPNTSFCFLDIRSPGLGDTAMYLCATSRDHGMAVGYTFGSGTRLTVV.